The TCR beta chain described here comes from a study of monozygotic twins with inflammatory bowel disease. Notes on this clonotype: Its antigen is not identified.

Using the 5' RACE reads, TCRdb records one entry per CDR3 protein without DNA. Its table lists just over 300,000 distinct CDR3 sequences. Whole-study results and caveats: Cells of different T cell subtypes could not be told apart.

Germline V CDR1 and CDR2: SNHLY, FYNNEI. This CDR3 has 13 residues. This receptor was taken from a human donor with ulcerative colitis or Crohn's disease, or a healthy co-twin of an affected twin (not recorded which). Specimen: blood. The chain is built from TRBV2 and TRBJ2-2; the D gene TCRdb calls, TRBD1, cannot be checked with no DNA. CDR3 loop: CASSGQGVGELFF.